The entry below describes one T cell receptor (beta chain). In the original workflow: Quantification of nucleated cells was approximated via reference gene primer amplification. Profiled with immunoSEQ multiplex PCR; TCRdb holds only in-frame clones, not every one. V and J calls plus clone size are reproduced from that table; the DNA served to infer D and trimming. This table holds approximately 130,000 clones, 83% found once. Germline V lookup: CDR1 SNHLY, CDR2 FYNNEI. This CDR3 comprises 14 residues. Trimming removed 1 base at V and 0 bases at J, with 6 bases between. Enrollees, about 18 to 89 years old, lived in approximately 25 US areas. Cohorts were assigned according to the clinical history that participants reported. Recovered Cohort 3 donors showed two negative PCRs, clearance, or symptom resolution. The sample is drawn from a study of blood T cell repertoires in COVID-19.

The chain combines TRBV2 with TRBJ1-1; maybe TRBD1 (5 bases). The sample was PBMCs or T cells enriched from blood (not recorded which). This TCR was recovered from a young man who had recovered from COVID-19. The CDR3 is CASSEDRMNTEAFF. In nucleotides, the CDR3 is TGTGCCAGCAGTGAAGACAGGATGAACACTGAAGCTTTCTTT.